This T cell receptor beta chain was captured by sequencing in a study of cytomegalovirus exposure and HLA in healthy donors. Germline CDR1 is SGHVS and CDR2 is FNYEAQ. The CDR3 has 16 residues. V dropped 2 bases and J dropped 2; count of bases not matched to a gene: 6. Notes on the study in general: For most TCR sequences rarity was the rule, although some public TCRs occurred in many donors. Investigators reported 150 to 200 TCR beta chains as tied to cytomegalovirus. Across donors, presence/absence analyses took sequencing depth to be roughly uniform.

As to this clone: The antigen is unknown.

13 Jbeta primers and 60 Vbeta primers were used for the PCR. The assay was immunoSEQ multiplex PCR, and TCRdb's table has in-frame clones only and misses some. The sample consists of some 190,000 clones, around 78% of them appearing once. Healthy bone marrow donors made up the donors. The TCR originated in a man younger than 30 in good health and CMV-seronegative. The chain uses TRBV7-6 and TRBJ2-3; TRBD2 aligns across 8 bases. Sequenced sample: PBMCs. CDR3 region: CASSLMASGLTDTQYF. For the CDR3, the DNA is TGTGCCAGCAGCTTAATGGCTAGCGGGCTCACAGATACGCAGTATTTT. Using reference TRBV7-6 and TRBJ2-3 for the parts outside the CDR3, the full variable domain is GAGVSQSPRYKVTKRGQDVALRCDPISGHVSLYWYRQALGQGPEFLTYFNYEAQQDKSGLPNDRFSAERPEGSISTLTIQRTEQRDSAMYRCASSLMASGLTDTQYFGPGTRLTVL.